The sequence of this TCR beta chain was determined in a study of T-cell reconstitution after alpha-beta-depleted transplantation in children (dated by TCRdb to about 2016). About the full investigation: Using TCR repertoire profiling, the study quantitatively followed how T-cell immune reconstitution unfolded in children after TCRalphabeta/CD19-depleted allogeneic hematopoietic cell transplantation.

What the treatment or condition label conveys for this sample: allogeneic hematopoietic cell transplantation with graft depleted of TCRalphabeta T cells and CD19 B cells. TCRalphabeta/CD19-depleted allogeneic hematopoietic cell grafts were given to the transplant recipients, all of whom were children. V is pruned by 5 bases and J by 4 bases, leaving 10 bases of the junction without a gene match. CDR1 is given as SGHRS and CDR2 as YFSETQ, both from the germline V gene. The CDR3 goes from the cysteine to the phenylalanine over 15 residues. Only CDR3 DNA is held: 45 bases, read in frame from base 1. Points the paper makes about the study in general: In some patients, the high TCRbeta diversity seen at day 60 was put down to recipient T cells and intrathymic progenitors that had survived conditioning. The frequencies of hyperexpanded clones fell over the following months, and after one year, T-cell counts and TCRbeta diversity were mostly attributed to newly produced T cells. About two months after transplant, the apparently early recovery of alphabetaT-cell counts reportedly depended on just several hundred clones that had expanded rapidly and came from non-depleted graft cells.

About this clonotype itself: The specificity of this receptor is unknown. Per-base qualities were not stored, and no clone one base away is much larger.

Receptors were amplified or captured by PCR. Sequencer: Illumina HiSeq 2500. TCR library preparation used molecular barcoding, with unique molecular identifiers applied to normalize quantification of the TCRbeta repertoire. The raw public reads went through TCRdb reprocessing: fastp at Q25, MiXCR clone calling, in-frame beta chains kept. Entries that share a CDR3 protein sequence are merged under the most common genes and DNA. Here the sample has approximately 500,000 distinct CDR3 sequences; roughly 30% occur a single time. The biggest ten clones account for about 35% of the sample. The sequencing here drew on PBMCs, taken before TCRalphabeta/CD19-depleted stem cell transplant. This chain joins TRBV5-1 to TRBJ2-3, with 7 bases aligning to TRBD2. The sequence was collected from a boy less than two years old with Wiskott-Aldrich syndrome, due to receive a stem cell transplant. The CDR3 region has the sequence CASRQRDHPPDTQYF. The nucleotide sequence reads as follows: TGCGCCAGCAGGCAGCGGGACCACCCACCAGATACGCAGTATTTT.